This paragraph covers one T cell receptor beta chain sequence. Its antigen is not identified. CD45RO-CCR7+CD27+CD95- marked naive CD8+ T cells. The record originates from a study of CXCR3-negative and CXCR3-positive naive CD8 T cells. About the research overall: Total TRB output reached some 130 million reads, about 1.5 +/- 0.3 million per library.

In preparing the TRB cDNA libraries, 5' RACE with UMI labels was used. From its re-call of the 5' RACE reads, TCRdb lists each CDR3 protein once, without DNA. The record lists about 50,000 distinct CDR3 sequences, of which the ten most abundant hold 0.56%. Regarding the study as a whole: Comparison of naive cells showed more hydrophobic TRB CDR3s in CXCR3-positive than in CXCR3-negative naive cells. Diversity proved comparably high across both naive subsets and much lower in memory CD8+ cells. Whereas memory cells differed, naive CXCR3-negative and CXCR3-positive cells shared similar TRBV-TRBJ usage.

The CDR3 loop spans 13 amino acids. Germline lookup yields CDR1 DFQATT and CDR2 SNEGSKA (reference sequence). Material: naive CXCR3+ CD8+ T cells from blood. Subset in this sample: CD45RO-CCR7+CD27+CD95- naive CD8+ T cells expressing CXCR3 (TNR3+). The chain has TRBV20-1 and TRBJ1-2. The sequence derives from a human donor in good health. Some clones in this sample may be carry-over from other donors' samples. CDR3 amino acids: CSATSRANYGYTF.